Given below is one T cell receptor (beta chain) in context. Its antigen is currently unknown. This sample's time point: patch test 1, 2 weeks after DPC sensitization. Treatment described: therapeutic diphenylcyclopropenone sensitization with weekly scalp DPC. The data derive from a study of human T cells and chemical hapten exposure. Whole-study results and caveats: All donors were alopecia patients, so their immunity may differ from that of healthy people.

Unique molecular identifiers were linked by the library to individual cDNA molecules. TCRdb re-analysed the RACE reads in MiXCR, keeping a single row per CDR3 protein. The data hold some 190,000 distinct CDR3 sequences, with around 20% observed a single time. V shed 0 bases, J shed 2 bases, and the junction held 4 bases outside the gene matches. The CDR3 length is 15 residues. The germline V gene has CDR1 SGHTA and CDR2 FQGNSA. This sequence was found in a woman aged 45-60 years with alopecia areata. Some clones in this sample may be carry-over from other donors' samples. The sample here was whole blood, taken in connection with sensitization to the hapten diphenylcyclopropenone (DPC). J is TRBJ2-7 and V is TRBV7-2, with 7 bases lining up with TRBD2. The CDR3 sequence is CASSLASSGPYEQYF. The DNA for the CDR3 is TGTGCCAGCAGCTTAGCGTCTAGCGGTCCCTACGAGCAGTACTTC.